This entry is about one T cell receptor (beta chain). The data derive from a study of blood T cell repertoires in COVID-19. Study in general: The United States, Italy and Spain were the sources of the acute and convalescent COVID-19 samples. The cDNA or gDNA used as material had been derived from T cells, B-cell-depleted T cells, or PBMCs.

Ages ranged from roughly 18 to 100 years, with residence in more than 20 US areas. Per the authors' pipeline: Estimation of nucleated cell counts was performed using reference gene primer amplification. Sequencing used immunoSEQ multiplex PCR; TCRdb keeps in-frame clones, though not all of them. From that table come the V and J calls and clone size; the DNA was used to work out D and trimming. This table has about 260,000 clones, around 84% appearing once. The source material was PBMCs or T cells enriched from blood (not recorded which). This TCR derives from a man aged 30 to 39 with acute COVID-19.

The CDR3 DNA sequence: TGTGCCAGCAGTCCACGGACAGGGGGCCTTGGCTACACCTTC. Translating gives CASSPRTGGLGYTF. The chain is built from TRBV27 and TRBJ1-2; TRBD1 agrees at 11 bases. CDR3 length equals 14 residues. Germline values: CDR1 MNHEY, CDR2 SMNVEV (reference sequence). Unmatched junction bases numbered 6, after V lost 5 bases and J lost 7 bases.